Following are 2 T cell receptor beta chains from one sample sequenced in a study of cytomegalovirus exposure and HLA in healthy donors. The PCR made use of 60 Vbeta and 13 Jbeta primers. TCRdb keeps only in-frame clones here, not all; method: immunoSEQ multiplex PCR. The sample yields 210,000 or so clones, about 89% seen once. Sequenced sample: PBMCs. The receptors originated from a woman in her late teens or twenties in good health and CMV-seronegative.

The J gene is TRBJ2-2, the V gene TRBV7-6, with TRBD2 matching 11 bases. The CDR3 contains 15 residues. Germline V gene data show CDR1 as SGHVS and CDR2 as FNYEAQ. The ends lost 4 bases at V and 7 bases at J; junction bases unmatched: 5. The CDR3 region is CASSSLAGGDGELFF. The CDR3 bases are TGTGCCAGCAGCTCTCTAGCGGGAGGCGACGGGGAGCTGTTTTTT.

CDR3 DNA: TGTGCCAGTAGTATAGATAAGGACACGGAATCAGATACGCAGTATTTT. Translating gives CASSIDKDTESDTQYF. This chain uses TRBV19 with TRBJ2-3, with a weak D call TRBD1 (5 bases). This CDR3 comprises 16 residues. Germline lookup yields CDR1 LNHDA and CDR2 SQIVND (reference sequence). Deletions cut 0 bases from V and 4 bases from J, with 14 bases between.